This paragraph covers one T cell receptor (beta chain) sequence. The length of the CDR3 is 11 residues. V was cut by 0 bases and J by 6 bases, with 6 bases left in between. Germline CDR1 GTSNPN, CDR2 SVGIG (reference sequence). Only in-frame clones appear in the TCRdb table, and some are missing; sequencing was by immunoSEQ multiplex PCR. Of about 82,000 clones in the sample, 96% were seen once. This sample was included in a study of technical replicates of blood from a few donors. The J gene is TRBJ2-7, the V gene TRBV30; D may be TRBD1 (6 bases). Specimen: T cells isolated from PBMCs. The TCR comes from a human donor in good health. The CDR3 here is CAWSVGGEQYF. In DNA, the CDR3 is TGTGCCTGGAGTGTAGGGGGCGAGCAGTACTTC.